The rows below give T cell receptor beta chains drawn from one sample of a study of metastatic and nonmetastatic thyroid tumors. TCRdb reassembled clones from the PCR reads with MiXCR. The sample lists about 49,000 clones; about 4% were seen once. The specimen was blood. These receptors originate from a female donor with papillary thyroid cancer or a benign thyroid nodule (not recorded which). Some clones in this sample may be carry-over from other donors' samples. The CDR3 runs from the conserved cysteine through the conserved F or W. A D gene is named only where the DNA matches it firmly. The listing skips clone size in some rows; elsewhere it reads once, few, many or a size class.

clone_size	d_call	v_call	j_call	cdr3_nt	cdr3_aa
many	TRBD1	TRBV20-1	TRBJ1-4	TGCAGTGCTAGAGATCCCAGGACAGGCGGAGAAAAACTGTTTTTT	CSARDPRTGGEKLFF
many	TRBD1	TRBV12-3/TRBV12-4	TRBJ2-7	TGTGCCAGCAGTCAAGGGACAGGGTTTGGCGAGCAGTACTTC	CASSQGTGFGEQYF
many	TRBD2	TRBV10-3	TRBJ2-3	TGTGCCATCAGTGATACTAGCGGGAGAACAGATACGCAGTATTTT	CAISDTSGRTDTQYF
many	NA	TRBV20-1	TRBJ2-7	TGCAGTGCTAGAGCTTCACAGGACGGGGCCTACGAGCAGTACTTC	CSARASQDGAYEQYF
many	TRBD1	TRBV5-5	TRBJ1-1	TGTGCCAGCAGCTTGGAGACAGGGGACACTGAAGCTTTCTTT	CASSLETGDTEAFF
few	NA	TRBV30	TRBJ1-3	TGTGCCTGGAGAGGGGACACCATATATTTT	CAWRGDTIYF
NA	NA	TRBV5-1	TRBJ2-6	TGCGCCAGCAGCTTGGAGGTTAGCGGCAGCGCTGTGGCCAACGTCCTGACTTTC	CASSLEVSGSAVANVLTF
few	TRBD2	TRBV28	TRBJ2-3	TGTGCCAGCACACCTCGGACTAGCGGGATTACAGATACGCAGTATTTT	CASTPRTSGITDTQYF
many	NA	TRBV11-3	TRBJ2-5	TGTGCCAGCAGCTTAGGGGACGGGGGCCGGGAGACCCAGTACTTC	CASSLGDGGRETQYF
few	NA	TRBV28	TRBJ2-3	TGTGCCAGCAGTAGTTGGGGTACAGATACGCAGTATTTT	CASSSWGTDTQYF
few	TRBD1	TRBV12-3/TRBV12-4	TRBJ1-2	TGTGCCAGCATATATACAGGGGGACAAGGCTACACCTTC	CASIYTGGQGYTF
many	NA	TRBV19	TRBJ2-2	TGTGCCAGTAGCACGATGGGGGTGGGCACCGGGGAGCTGTTTTTT	CASSTMGVGTGELFF
few	TRBD2	TRBV28	TRBJ2-7	TGTGCCAGCAGTGGGGGAGGGATCCCACGCGGTTACTTC	CASSGGGIPRGYF
few	NA	TRBV6-1	TRBJ1-1	TGTGCCAGCAGTCTGGGGGAGAACACTGAAGCTTTCTTT	CASSLGENTEAFF
NA	NA	TRBV28	TRBJ1-2	TGTGCCAGCGGGAATGGCTACACCTTC	CASGNGYTF
few	TRBD1	TRBV5-6	TRBJ2-7	TGTGCCAGCATCCAAAAACCGGGACAGGGGGGCTCCTACGAGCAGTACTTC	CASIQKPGQGGSYEQYF
many	NA	TRBV6-4	TRBJ1-6	TGTGCCAGCAGTCACAGGGTTGGGGCTGCACCCCTCCACTTT	CASSHRVGAAPLHF
few	NA	TRBV12-3/TRBV12-4	TRBJ2-5	TGTGCCAGCAGTCCAAGACCAGGGGAGACCCAGTACTTC	CASSPRPGETQYF
many	NA	TRBV30	TRBJ1-2	TGTGCCTGGAGTTCCAATTATGGCTACACCTTC	CAWSSNYGYTF
many	TRBD2	TRBV18	TRBJ2-7	TGTGCCAGCTCACCCCCACCATGGGACTACTCGAACGAGCAGTACTTC	CASSPPPWDYSNEQYF
few	NA	TRBV27	TRBJ2-7	TGTGCCAGCAGTTTTGGGGACACTTTCTCCTACGAGCAGTACTTC	CASSFGDTFSYEQYF
NA	TRBD1	TRBV28	TRBJ2-6	TGCGCCAGCCTGACAGGGGGTTTGGCTGGGGCCAACGTCCTGACTTTC	CASLTGGLAGANVLTF
many	NA	TRBV4-1	TRBJ1-3	TGCGCCAGCAGCCAAGATGCAGGGGTTGGAAACACCATATATTTT	CASSQDAGVGNTIYF
NA	NA	TRBV6-2/TRBV6-3	TRBJ1-5	TGTGCCAGCGAGCCCGGGACTCTGAATCAGCCCCAGCATTTT	CASEPGTLNQPQHF
NA	NA	TRBV24-1	TRBJ2-5	TGTGCCACCAATCCACCAGGCATCCGAGAGACCCAGTACTTC	CATNPPGIRETQYF
many	NA	TRBV3-1	TRBJ2-7	TGTGCCAGCAGCCATGGTTTCGGCGAGCAGTACTTC	CASSHGFGEQYF
many	NA	TRBV7-6	TRBJ1-5	TGTGCCAGCAGCCGCGACGAGAATCAGCCCCAGCATTTT	CASSRDENQPQHF
NA	NA	TRBV5-1	TRBJ2-7	TGCGCCAGCAGCTTGAGATGGGCGAGCTCCTACGAGCAGTACTTC	CASSLRWASSYEQYF
NA	NA	TRBV28	TRBJ2-1	TGTGCCAGCAGTTCTTGGAATGAGCAGTTCTTC	CASSSWNEQFF